The sequence of this TCR beta chain was determined in a study of cytomegalovirus exposure and HLA in healthy donors. About the research overall: HLA-typed donors were the source of tens of millions of unique TCRs, which an early data release held. General study points: Presence/absence analysis assumed near-uniform sequencing depth across donors.

Vbeta (60) and Jbeta (13) primers were used in the PCR. The method was immunoSEQ multiplex PCR; TCRdb's version includes in-frame clones alone and lacks a portion of them. The sample has 100,000 to 150,000 clones. As to this clone: Its antigen is unknown.

J gave up 8 bases and V 6 bases, and 13 bases lay outside the gene matches. Germline CDR1 is ENHRY and CDR2 is SYGVKD. The CDR3 is 15 residues long. At the time of sampling, donors were nominally healthy, though unrecorded immune exposures were likely. This receptor was taken from a woman in her thirties or forties in good health and CMV-seropositive. V is TRBV10-3 and J is TRBJ2-1; 7 bases map to TRBD1. What was sequenced was PBMCs. The CDR3 reads CAIRENPGQKYEQFF. The CDR3 DNA is TGTGCCATCAGGGAGAACCCGGGACAGAAATATGAGCAGTTCTTC.